These 14 T cell receptor beta chains share one sample of origin, sequenced in a study of T cells in Graves' hyperthyroidism and ophthalmopathy. Amplification targeted TCR beta CDR3 regions from RNA transcripts. A set of HTBI primers served as the primers for a first-round RT-PCR of the TCR CDR3. TCRdb reprocessed the multiplex PCR reads via MiXCR and lists one record per CDR3 protein. Of about 560,000 distinct CDR3 sequences listed, less than 20% are singletons. What was sequenced was blood. These receptors were obtained from a woman aged 25 to 39 with Graves' hyperthyroidism.

There are many counts of this clonotype. V gene TRBV12-3 or TRBV12-4 combines with J gene TRBJ2-7; 7 bases are shared with TRBD2. The V and J ends lost 3 bases and 2 bases, in that order; junction bases with no gene match: 4. The length of the CDR3 is 14 residues. For the CDR3, the DNA is TGTGCCAGCAGTTTTGGCGGGAGCCCCTACGAGCAGTACTTC. Translation: CASSFGGSPYEQYF.

The chain carries TRBV11-2 and TRBJ1-6; D unclear. Germline CDR1 and CDR2: SGHAT and FQNNGV. The V gene lost 2 bases and the J gene lost 13 bases, with 6 bases spanning the gap. This CDR3 region has 11 residues. For the CDR3, the DNA is TGTGCCAGCAGCTTATCTCCCCCCCTCCACTTT. Its protein product is CASSLSPPLHF.

There are a few counts of this clonotype. V usage is TRBV15 and J usage is TRBJ2-1; maybe TRBD2 (6 bases). CDR3 size: 13 residues. V was pared by 5 bases and J by 4 bases, with 9 bases between. Germline assignment: CDR1 LNHNV and CDR2 YYDKDF (reference sequence). CDR3: CATSQTRYNEQFF. DNA for the CDR3: TGTGCCACCAGCCAGACTAGATACAATGAGCAGTTCTTC.

This clonotype has a count of ten or more. V usage is TRBV3-1 and J usage is TRBJ2-5; D ambiguous. Germline assignment: CDR1 LGHDT and CDR2 YNNKEL (reference sequence). The V end was cut by 1 base, the J end by 5 bases, with 11 bases between. There are 14 residues in the CDR3. This CDR3 is CASSQGGKAETQYF. DNA of the CDR3: TGTGCCAGCAGCCAAGGGGGAAAGGCGGAGACCCAGTACTTC.

Details on this clonotype: A read error is possible here, since a much larger clone lies one base away. The chain couples TRBV29-1 to TRBJ1-5; perhaps TRBD1 as D (6 bases). The germline CDR1 and CDR2 sequences are SQVTM and ANQGSEA. The CDR3 consists of 12 residues. The CDR3 reads CSVRGSNQPRHF. The CDR3 bases are TGCAGCGTTAGGGGGAGCAATCAGCCCCGGCATTTT.

V and J are TRBV7-8 and TRBJ1-5; maybe TRBD1 (5 bases). The CDR3 has 16 residues. The germline CDR1 and CDR2 sequences are SGHVS and FQNEAQ. Trimming left V 0 bases short and J 3 bases short, with 12 bases between. The CDR3 DNA reads TGTGCCAGCAGCTTAGCGTCTGCAGGGATCAATCAGCCCCAGCATTTT. Protein product: CASSLASAGINQPQHF.

This rearrangement joins TRBV19 to TRBJ2-2; 9 nucleotides align to TRBD1. Germline V lookup: CDR1 LNHDA, CDR2 SQIVND (reference sequence). CDR3 length equals 16 residues. V shed 4 bases, J shed 4 bases, and the junction held 7 bases outside the gene matches. The CDR3 nucleotides are TGTGCCAGTAGTACCCACAGGGGGCAGGGCACCGGGGAGCTGTTTTTT. Translation: CASSTHRGQGTGELFF.

The chain's CDR3 is CSARDQGARRNTEAFF. The CDR3 coding sequence is TGCAGTGCTAGAGATCAGGGGGCGAGGAGAAACACTGAAGCTTTCTTT. V is TRBV20-1 and J is TRBJ1-1, with 8 bases lining up with TRBD1. Losses at the gene ends were 0 bases for V and 2 bases for J; bases not matched to a gene: 8. Per the germline V gene, CDR1 is DFQATT and CDR2 is SNEGSKA (reference sequence). The CDR3 has 16 residues.

This chain uses TRBV6-1 with TRBJ1-4; D is undetermined. CDR1 is MNHNS, CDR2 SASEGT, per germline. The CDR3 is made up of 11 amino acids. Trimming removed 8 bases at V and 7 bases at J, with 8 bases between. The CDR3 here is CASGRREKLFF. For the CDR3, the DNA is TGTGCCAGCGGTCGTCGTGAAAAACTGTTTTTT.

This clonotype came up a few times. The chain has TRBV3-1 and TRBJ1-4, with 7 bases identical to TRBD1. The CDR3 is made up of 14 amino acids. The V gene's germline CDR1 is LGHDT and CDR2 YNNKEL (reference sequence). After removal of 2 bases from V and 6 bases from J, the junction contained 3 bases not matched to a gene. CDR3 DNA: TGTGCCAGCAGCCAATGGGACAGTCATGAAAAACTGTTTTTT. It encodes CASSQWDSHEKLFF. The variable domain in full, with the rest retrieved from reference TRBV3-1 and TRBJ1-4, is DTAVSQTPKYLVTQMGNDKSIKCEQNLGHDTMYWYKQDSKKFLKIMFSYNNKELIINETVPNRFSPKSPDKAHLNLHINSLELGDSAVYFCASSQWDSHEKLFFGSGTQLSVL.

This clonotype showed up many times. This sequence joins TRBV28 and TRBJ1-5; maybe TRBD1 (5 bases). Trimming removed 5 bases from V and 0 bases from J, with 8 bases in between. The CDR3 extends over 14 amino acids. The V gene's germline CDR1 is MDHEN and CDR2 SYDVKM. For the CDR3, the DNA is TGTGCCAGCAGTCCCAGGGATAGCAATCAGCCCCAGCATTTT. Its translation is CASSPRDSNQPQHF.

This clonotype was detected ten times or more. The chain recombines TRBV6-2 or TRBV6-3 with TRBJ2-1, with TRBD2 matching 8 bases. The CDR3 runs 14 residues. The V gene end was trimmed by 7 bases and the J gene end by 6 bases; junction bases not matched to a gene: 8. Germline values: CDR1 MNHEY, CDR2 SVGEGT. CDR3 region: CASMMREAPNEQFF. The CDR3 DNA follows: TGTGCCAGCATGATGCGGGAGGCCCCCAATGAGCAGTTCTTC.

This clonotype has ten or more counts. V gene TRBV7-8 combines with J gene TRBJ2-3; 14 positions match TRBD2. In germline, CDR1 is SGHVS, CDR2 FQNEAQ. Trimming took 0 bases from V and 3 from J; bases not matched to a gene: 8. This CDR3 has 19 amino acids. The CDR3 is CASSLAPTSGRAITDTQYF. DNA for the CDR3: TGTGCCAGCAGCTTAGCCCCGACTAGCGGGAGGGCCATTACAGATACGCAGTATTTT.

In its sample, this clonotype was seen many times. This chain links TRBV5-1 with TRBJ2-4, with 12 bases identical to TRBD2. The CDR3 spans 16 residues. Germline CDR1 is SGHRS and CDR2 is YFSETQ. V trimming: 1 base; J trimming: 5 bases; junction bases outside the gene matches: 4. The CDR3: CASSLLTSGSENIQYF. DNA of the CDR3: TGCGCCAGCAGCTTGCTGACTAGCGGGAGCGAAAACATTCAGTACTTC.